The 26 T cell receptor beta chains presented below share a single source sample, sequenced in a study of T cells expressing NK-cell markers. One entry per CDR3 protein, without DNA, is what TCRdb gives after re-calling the 5' RACE reads. This repertoire comprises fewer than 550,000 distinct CDR3 sequences; its ten largest clones make up 1.4%. Sample: blood T cells: a sorted CD56 or NKG2C T cell subset, CD4+ or CD8+ T cells, or bulk PBMC T cells (not recorded which). All receptors come from a woman in her forties or fifties in good health.

V usage is TRBV18 and J usage is TRBJ1-3; TCRdb indicates TRBD1, and absent DNA this call remains unverified. Germline-derived CDR1 and CDR2 are KGHSH and LQKENI. The CDR3 length is 15 residues. CDR3 in amino acids: CASSPPGTLGNTIYF.

The chain couples TRBV28 to TRBJ2-4. In germline, CDR1 is MDHEN, CDR2 SYDVKM. The CDR3 contains 13 residues. The CDR3 sequence: CASRNIGGSIQYF.

The gene calls are TRBV12-3 or TRBV12-4 and TRBJ2-1; TCRdb's assignment of TRBD2 cannot be checked, as there is no DNA. CDR3 length equals 16 residues. This CDR3 is CASSHLMTSGNNEQFF.

The chain recombines TRBV6-5 with TRBJ2-1. Germline CDR1 is MNHEY and CDR2 is SVGAGI. The CDR3 is 14 residues long. This CDR3 is CASSYLGAYNEQFF.

The CDR3 loop reads CASSTGLSVGVGIGEQFF. This chain joins TRBV5-6 and TRBJ2-1; TCRdb picks TRBD2, but there is no DNA to check that call. The CDR3 sequence is 18 residues long. In germline, CDR1 is SGHDT, CDR2 YYEEEE.

The J gene is TRBJ1-5, the V gene TRBV2. The germline CDR1 and CDR2 sequences are SNHLY and FYNNEI. This CDR3 region has 15 residues. This chain's CDR3 is CASSVTTASNQPQHF.

The chain combines TRBV10-2 with TRBJ2-1; TCRdb selects TRBD2, and the lack of DNA leaves this call unchecked. Germline lookup yields CDR1 WSHSY and CDR2 SAAADI. The CDR3 covers 15 residues. The CDR3 sequence is CASSQTSGRANEQFF.

The chain couples TRBV5-1 to TRBJ2-7; without DNA, the TCRdb call of TRBD1 cannot be checked. This CDR3 contains 15 residues. CDR1 and CDR2 from the germline V gene are SGHRS and YFSETQ. CDR3 in amino acids: CASSLDGAVSYEQYF.

The chain carries TRBV12-3 or TRBV12-4 and TRBJ2-5. The CDR3 has 11 residues. CDR3 amino acids: CASSPKETQYF.

This chain uses TRBV7-2 with TRBJ2-2. The CDR3 runs 14 residues. Germline V gene data show CDR1 as SGHTA and CDR2 as FQGNSA. The CDR3 reads CASSETVVAGELFF. The full variable domain, with the rest looked up from reference TRBV7-2 and TRBJ2-2, is GAGVSQSPSNKVTEKGKDVELRCDPISGHTALYWYRQSLGQGLEFLIYFQGNSAPDKSGLPSDRFSAERTGGSVSTLTIQRTQQEDSAVYLCASSETVVAGELFFGEGSRLTVL.

J is TRBJ1-6 and V is TRBV19; lacking DNA, the TRBD1 call made by TCRdb goes unchecked. Germline CDR1 and CDR2: LNHDA and SQIVND (reference sequence). The CDR3 contains 14 residues. The CDR3 is CASRPGTGGSPLHF.

This rearrangement joins TRBV9 to TRBJ2-2; the TCRdb call, TRBD1, lacks DNA for checking. The CDR3 sequence is 15 residues long. Germline V lookup: CDR1 SGDLS, CDR2 YYNGEE. Here the CDR3 reads CASSVVSPSEGELFF.

The rearrangement uses TRBV3-1 and TRBJ2-5; with no DNA, the TCRdb D assignment of TRBD2 cannot be verified. From germline, CDR1 is LGHDT and CDR2 YNNKEL (reference sequence). The CDR3 runs to 16 residues. This CDR3 reads CASSPYRGVEPETQYF.

This chain joins TRBV20-1 and TRBJ1-3. Germline V gene sequence: CDR1 DFQATT, CDR2 SNEGSKA (reference sequence). The CDR3 loop spans 16 amino acids. CDR3: CSARKPGTAAGNTIYF.

The genes are TRBV5-4 and TRBJ1-3; TCRdb reports TRBD1, a call that lacks DNA to check it against. Germline V CDR1 and CDR2: SGHNT, YYREEE (reference sequence). The CDR3 has 17 amino acids. The CDR3 protein is CASSPGALLTSGNTIYF. The full variable domain, rest sourced from reference TRBV5-4 and TRBJ1-3, is ETGVTQSPTHLIKTRGQQVTLRCSSQSGHNTVSWYQQALGQGPQFIFQYYREEENGRGNFPPRFSGLQFPNYSSELNVNALELDDSALYLCASSPGALLTSGNTIYFGEGSWLTVV.

The chain links TRBV2 to TRBJ1-2; TCRdb outputs TRBD1, but without DNA this stays unchecked. Germline V gene data show CDR1 as SNHLY and CDR2 as FYNNEI. The CDR3 covers 14 residues. This CDR3 reads CASSAGRGWDGYTF.

This sequence joins TRBV12-3 or TRBV12-4 and TRBJ2-1. The CDR3 contains 15 residues. The CDR3 loop is CASSFLRSSYNEQFF.

V usage is TRBV19 and J usage is TRBJ2-5; TCRdb's D gene call, TRBD1, goes unchecked for lack of DNA. CDR3 size: 14 residues. Germline-derived CDR1 and CDR2 are LNHDA and SQIVND (reference sequence). The CDR3: CASSMTGTSETQYF.

The rearrangement uses TRBV12-3 or TRBV12-4 and TRBJ1-1; no DNA is available, so the TRBD1 call from TCRdb remains unchecked. The CDR3 totals 13 residues. The CDR3 loop is CASKTQGGTEAFF.

The rearrangement joins TRBV18 to TRBJ2-7; the TRBD2 assignment by TCRdb is unverifiable without DNA. The germline CDR1 and CDR2 sequences are KGHSH and LQKENI. The CDR3 is made up of 14 amino acids. The CDR3 sequence is CASALGSISYEQYF.

This chain uses TRBV20-1 with TRBJ2-3. This CDR3 spans 11 amino acids. Germline CDR1 and CDR2: DFQATT and SNEGSKA (reference sequence). CDR3 residues: CSANKGDTQYF.

The V and J genes are TRBV5-4 and TRBJ2-3; TCRdb designates TRBD1, a call that cannot be tested without DNA. The CDR3 is 15 residues long. Germline V gene lookup returns CDR1 SGHNT and CDR2 YYREEE (reference sequence). The CDR3 here is CASSPLDRHTDTQYF.

The chain recombines TRBV7-9 with TRBJ2-5; TCRdb indicates TRBD1, and absent DNA this call remains unverified. The CDR3 sequence is 12 residues long. Germline lookup yields CDR1 SEHNR and CDR2 FQNEAQ (reference sequence). CDR3 in amino acids: CASSPPLKTQYF.

The J gene is TRBJ2-1, the V gene TRBV2; TCRdb returns TRBD2, unconfirmable since there is no DNA. Germline CDR1 SNHLY, CDR2 FYNNEI. This CDR3 region has 16 residues. CDR3 region: CASSEVQRAGYNEQFF.

The chain links TRBV29-1 to TRBJ1-1. Looked up from germline, CDR1 is SQVTM and CDR2 is ANQGSEA. This CDR3 has 14 residues. The chain's CDR3 is CSSGPLTMNTEAFF. Filled out from reference TRBV29-1 and TRBJ1-1, the complete variable domain reads SAVISQKPSRDICQRGTSLTIQCQVDSQVTMMFWYRQQPGQSLTLIATANQGSEATYESGFVIDKFPISRPNLTFSTLTVSNMSPEDSSIYLCSSGPLTMNTEAFFGQGTRLTVV.

This chain links TRBV11-3 with TRBJ2-2. CDR3 size: 14 residues. Germline V gives CDR1 SGHNT, CDR2 YENEEA. The CDR3 region is CASTKTENTGELFF.